This TCR beta chain was identified during a study of blood T cell repertoires in COVID-19. About the research overall: COVID-19 samples from acute and convalescent phases originated in the United States, Italy and Spain. The analysed material was cDNA or gDNA that came from T cells, B-cell-depleted T cells, or PBMCs.

The CDR3 is 12 residues long. V lost 0 bases, J lost 12 bases, and 4 bases stayed unmatched. The germline V gene encodes CDR1 SGHRS and CDR2 YFSETQ. How the authors handled the data: The assay estimated nucleated cells by amplifying reference gene primers. Data came from immunoSEQ multiplex PCR; TCRdb stores just in-frame clones and leaves some out. V, J and clone size reflect that table, while D and trimming were determined from the DNA. Found here are tens of thousands of clones, 87% of them singletons; the top ten hold around 5%. A single count supports this clone. The source is a man between 60 and 70 years old with active COVID-19. Source material: peripheral blood. The chain uses TRBV5-1 and TRBJ2-3; 7 nucleotides line up with TRBD1. CDR3 nucleotides: TGCGCCAGCAGCTTGGAATTAGGGGGCCAGTATTTT. This sequence encodes CASSLELGGQYF.